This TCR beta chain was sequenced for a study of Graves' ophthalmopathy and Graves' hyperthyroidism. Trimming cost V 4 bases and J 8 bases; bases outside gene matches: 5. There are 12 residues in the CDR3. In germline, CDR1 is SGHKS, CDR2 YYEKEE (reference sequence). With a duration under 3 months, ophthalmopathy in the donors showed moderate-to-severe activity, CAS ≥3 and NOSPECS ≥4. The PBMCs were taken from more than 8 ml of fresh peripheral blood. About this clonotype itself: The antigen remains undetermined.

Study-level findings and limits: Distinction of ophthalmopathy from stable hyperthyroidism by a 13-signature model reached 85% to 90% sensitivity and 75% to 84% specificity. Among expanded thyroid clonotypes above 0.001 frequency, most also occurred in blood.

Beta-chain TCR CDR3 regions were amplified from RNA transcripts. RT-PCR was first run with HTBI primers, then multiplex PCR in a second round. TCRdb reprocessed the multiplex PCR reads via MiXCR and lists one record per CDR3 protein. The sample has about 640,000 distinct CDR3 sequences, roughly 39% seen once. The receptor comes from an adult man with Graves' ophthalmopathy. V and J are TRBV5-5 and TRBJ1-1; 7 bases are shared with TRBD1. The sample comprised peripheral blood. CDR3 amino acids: CASSTDRAEAFF. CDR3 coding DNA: TGTGCCAGCAGCACCGACAGGGCAGAAGCTTTCTTT.